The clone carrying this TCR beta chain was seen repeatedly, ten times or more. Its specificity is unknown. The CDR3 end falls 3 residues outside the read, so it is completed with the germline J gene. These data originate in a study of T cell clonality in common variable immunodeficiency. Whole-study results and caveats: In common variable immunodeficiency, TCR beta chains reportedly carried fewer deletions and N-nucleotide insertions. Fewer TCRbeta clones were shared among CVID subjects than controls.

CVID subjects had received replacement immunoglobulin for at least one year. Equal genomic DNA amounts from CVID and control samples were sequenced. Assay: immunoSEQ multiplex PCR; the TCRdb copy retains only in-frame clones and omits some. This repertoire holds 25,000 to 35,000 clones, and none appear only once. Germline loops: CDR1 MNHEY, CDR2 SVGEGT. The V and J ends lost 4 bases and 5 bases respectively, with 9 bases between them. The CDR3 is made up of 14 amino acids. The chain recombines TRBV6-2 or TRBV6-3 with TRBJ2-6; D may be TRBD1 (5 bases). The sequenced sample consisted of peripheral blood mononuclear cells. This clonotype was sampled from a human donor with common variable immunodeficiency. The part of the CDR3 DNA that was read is TGTGCCAGCAGTTTTGGACAACGGGCCAACGTC. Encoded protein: CASSFGQRANV. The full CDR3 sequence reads CASSFGQRANVLTF.